One sample yielded the 5 T cell receptor beta chains listed below, sequenced in a study of blood T cells in healthy people across ages. A second PCR of about 7 to 12 cycles used a sample-barcoded 5' primer and a J-beta primer mix. From the 5' RACE reads, TCRdb called clonotypes with MiXCR, one entry per CDR3 protein. Of roughly 1.6 million distinct CDR3 sequences listed, about 35% are singletons. Sequenced input: blood. The source of these receptors is a woman aged 30 to 39 in good health.

The sample holds many counts of this clonotype. The chain has TRBV7-7 and TRBJ2-5; D remains ambiguous. Germline CDR1 is SSHAT and CDR2 is FNYEAQ (reference sequence). This CDR3 comprises 15 residues. V gave up 2 bases and J gave up 5 bases, with 15 bases separating them. CDR3 in DNA: TGTGCCAGCAGCTTAATTCTGACTTTCGACGAGACCCAGTACTTC. Its translation: CASSLILTFDETQYF.

This clonotype was counted at least ten times. The V call is TRBV27, the J call TRBJ2-5; a weak D match, TRBD2 (7 bases). TRBJ2-7 explains the end of the DNA better; the J call may be wrong. In germline, CDR1 is MNHEY, CDR2 SMNVEV (reference sequence). The CDR3 spans 15 residues. CDR3 nucleotides: TGTGCCAGCAGTTTATCAGGGGGAGGGCTCTACGAGCAGTACTTC. Its protein product is CASSLSGGGLYEQYF.

A few counts support this clonotype. The chain uses TRBV4-2 and TRBJ2-3, with D hard to call. Germline CDR1 and CDR2: LGHNA and YNFKEQ. Trimming stripped 6 bases from V and 2 bases from J, with 9 bases between. This CDR3 is 13 amino acids long. The CDR3 DNA is TGTGCCAGCAGACTCCTGGTCACAGATACGCAGTATTTT. Protein: CASRLLVTDTQYF.

This clonotype has a handful of counts. The chain has TRBV20-1 and TRBJ2-1, with 9 positions matching TRBD2. Germline loops: CDR1 DFQATT, CDR2 SNEGSKA (reference sequence). J was trimmed by 7 bases and V by 0 bases; bases with no gene match: 10. This CDR3 region has 16 residues. Here the CDR3 reads CSARDRASGNRNEQFF. CDR3 sequence (DNA): TGCAGTGCTAGAGATCGGGCTAGCGGGAATCGGAATGAGCAGTTCTTC.

The chain has TRBV10-3 and TRBJ1-6; D unresolved. V was cut by 4 bases and J by 0 bases, with 10 bases left in between. This CDR3 has 16 residues. Germline loops: CDR1 ENHRY, CDR2 SYGVKD. The DNA of the CDR3 is TGTGCCATCAGTGGAACCTCGGGCTCCTATAATTCACCCCTCCACTTT. It encodes CAISGTSGSYNSPLHF.